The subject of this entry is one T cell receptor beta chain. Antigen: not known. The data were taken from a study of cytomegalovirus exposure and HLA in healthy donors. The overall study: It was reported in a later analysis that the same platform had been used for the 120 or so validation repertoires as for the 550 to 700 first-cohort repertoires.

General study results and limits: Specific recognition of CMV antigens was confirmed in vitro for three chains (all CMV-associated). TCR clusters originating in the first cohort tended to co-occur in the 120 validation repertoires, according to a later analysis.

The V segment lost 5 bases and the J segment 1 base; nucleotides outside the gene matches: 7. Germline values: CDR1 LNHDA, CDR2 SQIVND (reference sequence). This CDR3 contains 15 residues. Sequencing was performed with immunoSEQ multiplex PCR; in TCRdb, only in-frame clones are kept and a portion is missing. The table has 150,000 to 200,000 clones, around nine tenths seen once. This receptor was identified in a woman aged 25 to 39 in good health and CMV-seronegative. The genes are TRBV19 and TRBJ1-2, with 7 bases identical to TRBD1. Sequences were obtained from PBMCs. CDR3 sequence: CASSAPGQVNYGYTF. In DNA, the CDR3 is TGTGCCAGTAGTGCCCCCGGACAGGTTAACTATGGCTACACCTTC.